This paragraph reports one T cell receptor (beta chain). The CDR3 is 15 residues long. CDR1 and CDR2 (germline): SGHDN, FVKESK. The V end lost 3 bases, the J end lost 2 bases, and 14 bases lay between the germline ends. Libraries were prepared by immunoSEQ multiplex PCR; TCRdb keeps only in-frame clonotypes and omits some of them. This sample has 60,000 to 75,000 clones; about nine tenths occur once, and the top ten carry 3% to 3.5%. These data are taken from a study of cytotoxic CD8 clonotypes in ibrutinib-treated CLL. The V gene is TRBV14, the J gene TRBJ2-7; the D is unclear. This TCR derives from a human donor with chronic lymphocytic leukemia. The starting material was PBMCs, obtained after 12 months of ibrutinib treatment. The CDR3 region is CASSHPTVNPYEQYF. The CDR3 DNA reads as TGTGCCAGCAGCCATCCGACTGTAAATCCCTACGAGCAGTACTTC.